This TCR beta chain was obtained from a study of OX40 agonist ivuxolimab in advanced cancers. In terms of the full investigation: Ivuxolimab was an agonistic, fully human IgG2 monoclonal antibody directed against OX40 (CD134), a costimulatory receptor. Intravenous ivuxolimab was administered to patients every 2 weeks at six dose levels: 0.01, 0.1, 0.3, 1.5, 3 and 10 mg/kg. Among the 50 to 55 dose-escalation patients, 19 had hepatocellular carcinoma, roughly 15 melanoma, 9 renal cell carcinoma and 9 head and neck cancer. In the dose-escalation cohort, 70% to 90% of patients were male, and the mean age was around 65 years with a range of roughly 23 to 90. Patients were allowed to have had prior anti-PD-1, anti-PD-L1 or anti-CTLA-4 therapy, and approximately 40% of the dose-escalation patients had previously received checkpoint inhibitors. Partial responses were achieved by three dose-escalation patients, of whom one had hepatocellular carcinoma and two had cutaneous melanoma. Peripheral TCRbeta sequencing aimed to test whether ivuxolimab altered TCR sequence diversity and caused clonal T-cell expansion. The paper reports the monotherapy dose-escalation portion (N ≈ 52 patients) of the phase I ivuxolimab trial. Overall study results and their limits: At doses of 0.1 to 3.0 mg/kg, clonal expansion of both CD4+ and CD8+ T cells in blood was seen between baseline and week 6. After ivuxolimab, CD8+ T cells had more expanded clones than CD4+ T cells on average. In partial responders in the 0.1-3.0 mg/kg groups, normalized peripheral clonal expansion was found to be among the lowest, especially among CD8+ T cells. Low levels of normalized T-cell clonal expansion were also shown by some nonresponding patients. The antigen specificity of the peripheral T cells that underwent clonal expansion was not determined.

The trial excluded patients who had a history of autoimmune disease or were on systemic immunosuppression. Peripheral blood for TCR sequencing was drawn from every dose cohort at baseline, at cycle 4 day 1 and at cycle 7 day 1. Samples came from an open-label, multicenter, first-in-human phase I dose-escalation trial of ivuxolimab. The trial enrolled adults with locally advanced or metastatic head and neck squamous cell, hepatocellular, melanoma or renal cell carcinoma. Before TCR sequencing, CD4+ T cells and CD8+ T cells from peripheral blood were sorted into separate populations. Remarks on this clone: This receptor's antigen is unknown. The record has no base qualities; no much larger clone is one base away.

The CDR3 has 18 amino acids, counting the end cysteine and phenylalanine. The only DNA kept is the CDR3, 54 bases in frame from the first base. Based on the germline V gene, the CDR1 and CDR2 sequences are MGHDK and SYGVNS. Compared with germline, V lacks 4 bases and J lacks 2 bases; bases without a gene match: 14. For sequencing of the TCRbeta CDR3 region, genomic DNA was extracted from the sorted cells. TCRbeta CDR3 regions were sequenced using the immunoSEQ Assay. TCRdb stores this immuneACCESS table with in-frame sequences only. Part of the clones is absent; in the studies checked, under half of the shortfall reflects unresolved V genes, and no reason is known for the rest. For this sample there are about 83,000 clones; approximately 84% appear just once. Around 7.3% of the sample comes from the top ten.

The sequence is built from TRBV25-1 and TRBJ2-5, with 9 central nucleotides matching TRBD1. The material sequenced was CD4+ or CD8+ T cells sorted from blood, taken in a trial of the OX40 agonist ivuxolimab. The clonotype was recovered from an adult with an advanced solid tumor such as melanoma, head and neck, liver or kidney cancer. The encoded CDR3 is CASSGTPGQGSRQETQYF. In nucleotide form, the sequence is TGTGCCAGCAGTGGGACTCCGGGACAGGGATCCCGACAAGAGACCCAGTACTTC.